This TCR beta chain was profiled in a study of immune characterization of retroperitoneal liposarcoma. TCRdb reprocessed the PCR reads with MiXCR, giving one entry per CDR3 protein. The sample yields roughly 10,000 distinct CDR3 sequences, around 30% seen once. The CDR3 is 11 amino acids. In germline, CDR1 is MGHRA, CDR2 YSYEKL. The TCR was taken from a male donor with retroperitoneal liposarcoma. The sample taken for sequencing was tumor tissue. The chain is built from TRBV4-1 and TRBJ2-4, with D possibly TRBD2 on 6 matching bases. The J call may be mistaken, given a closer DNA end match to TRBJ2-5. CDR3 nucleotides: TGCGCCAGCGGTCGGGGGGAGACCCAGTACTTC. Its translation is CASGRGETQYF.